The 31 T cell receptor beta chains presented below share a single source sample, sequenced in a study of T cell changes during pregnancy in multiple sclerosis (dated by TCRdb to about 2019). The method was the immunoSEQ multiplex PCR assay. TCRdb carries this immuneACCESS record with in-frame sequences only. Its versions omit some clonotypes, under half of them owing to an unresolved V gene in the studies checked, with the rest unexplained. In all, the sample holds about 40,000 clones, and about 92% of those were seen once. The ten top clones hold about 0.6% of the sample. Sequencing used CD4+ T cells from peripheral blood mononuclear cells, obtained in the third trimester of pregnancy. The receptors were gathered from a female donor with multiple sclerosis, enrolled in a pregnancy study.

V gene TRBV10-2 combines with J gene TRBJ2-7; no clear D gene. Germline-derived CDR1 and CDR2 are WSHSY and SAAADI. The CDR3 runs to 14 residues. The germline V and J ends were trimmed by 5 bases and 0 bases, with 11 bases remaining between them. The chain's CDR3 is CASSIVADSYEQYF. The CDR3 DNA sequence: TGCGCCAGCAGTATTGTGGCGGACTCCTACGAGCAGTACTTC.

CDR3 sequence (DNA): TGTGCCAGTACCCCATGGGGCAGGGGGAACACCGGGGAGCTGTTTTTT. Translation: CASTPWGRGNTGELFF. This chain links TRBV19 with TRBJ2-2; tentative D call: TRBD1 (6 bases). CDR1 LNHDA and CDR2 SQIVND come from the germline V gene (reference sequence). The CDR3 is 16 amino acids. Trimming removed 7 bases from V and 1 base from J, with 16 bases in between.

This chain links TRBV4-2 with TRBJ2-2; D is unresolved. Germline V gene sequence: CDR1 LGHNA, CDR2 YNFKEQ. The CDR3 runs 16 residues. V lost 1 base, J lost 5 bases, and 14 bases lay in between. CDR3 nucleotides: TGTGCCAGCAGCCAAGTGCGCGGCGTCAAGACCGGGGAGCTGTTTTTT. Encoded protein: CASSQVRGVKTGELFF.

The chain couples TRBV6-5 to TRBJ2-1, with 12 bases that match TRBD2. Looked up from germline, CDR1 is MNHEY and CDR2 is SVGAGI. V lost 7 bases, J lost 7 bases, and 5 bases stayed unmatched. The CDR3 runs 14 residues. The DNA for the CDR3 is TGTGCCAGCAAGACTAGCGGGAGAGGTAATGAGCAGTTCTTC. Translating it yields CASKTSGRGNEQFF.

The J gene is TRBJ2-1, the V gene TRBV28; 10 nucleotides agree with TRBD2. CDR3 length equals 19 residues. The V segment lost 3 bases and the J segment 0 bases; nucleotides outside the gene matches: 11. Germline-derived CDR1 and CDR2 are MDHEN and SYDVKM. CDR3 DNA sequence: TGTGCCAGCAGTTTCGGTCTAGCGGGAGCGGGAGGCTCCTACAATGAGCAGTTCTTC. Protein: CASSFGLAGAGGSYNEQFF.

The rearrangement links TRBV6-5 to TRBJ2-1, with 8 bases that match TRBD2. CDR1 MNHEY and CDR2 SVGAGI come from the germline V gene. There are 15 residues in the CDR3. Trimming removed 7 bases from V and 6 bases from J; junction bases left unmatched: 11. CDR3 amino acids: CASTPNGGAGNEQFF. CDR3 bases: TGTGCCAGCACCCCAAACGGGGGGGCCGGCAATGAGCAGTTCTTC.

The genes are TRBV7-3 and TRBJ2-5; D is unclear. Germline values: CDR1 SGHTA, CDR2 FQGTGA. V was pared by 1 base and J by 3 bases, with 12 bases between. The CDR3 length is 15 residues. The CDR3 region is CASSLNGRAKETQYF. The CDR3 DNA reads as TGTGCCAGCAGCTTAAATGGGCGCGCAAAAGAGACCCAGTACTTC.

The rearrangement links TRBV6-1 to TRBJ2-5; perhaps TRBD1 as D (6 bases). This CDR3 comprises 14 residues. Germline CDR1 and CDR2: MNHNS and SASEGT. Between the trimmed V and J ends, which lost 7 bases and 4 bases, there was a span of 16 bases. CDR3 loop: CASTLTGTGETQYF. CDR3 sequence (DNA): TGTGCCAGCACCCTCACAGGGACGGGAGAGACCCAGTACTTC.

This clone was picked up a small number of times. The V and J genes are TRBV4-2 and TRBJ1-6; D is unclear. There are 17 residues in the CDR3. V lost 0 bases to trimming and J lost 6 bases, with 15 bases between them. The V gene's germline CDR1 is LGHNA and CDR2 YNFKEQ. The CDR3 DNA reads TGTGCCAGCAGCCAAGAGCTCCGCCACGCGGCTAATTCACCCCTCCACTTT. It translates to CASSQELRHAANSPLHF.

The chain is built from TRBV14 and TRBJ2-2; the match to TRBD2 covers 10 bases. V lost 1 base and J lost 6; bases outside the gene matches: 8. Germline V gene data show CDR1 as SGHDN and CDR2 as FVKESK. The CDR3 has 17 residues. The DNA for the CDR3 is TGTGCCAGCAGCCAAGTAATCCGACTAGCGGGCCCCGGGGAGCTGTTTTTT. This sequence encodes CASSQVIRLAGPGELFF.

This clone was counted a single time. The V gene is TRBV7-2, the J gene TRBJ1-5; D perhaps matches TRBD1 (5 bases). This CDR3 is 16 amino acids long. CDR1 and CDR2 from the germline V gene are SGHTA and FQGNSA. Trimming took off 5 bases at V and 5 bases at J, with 19 bases between the two ends. CDR3 DNA: TGTGCCAGCAGCCCCCAAAGTTTGCAGGGCGATCAGCCCCAGCATTTT. The encoded protein is CASSPQSLQGDQPQHF.

V and J are TRBV7-2 and TRBJ1-1, with TRBD1 matching over 12 bases. CDR1 and CDR2 (germline): SGHTA, FQGNSA. The CDR3 sequence is 17 residues long. V was pared by 5 bases and J by 9 bases, with 16 bases of the junction left unmatched. CDR3 amino acids: CASSTRPGQGAISQAFF. CDR3 nucleotide sequence: TGTGCCAGCAGCACACGACCGGGACAGGGGGCAATCTCTCAAGCTTTCTTT. Based on the CDR3 plus reference TRBV7-2 and TRBJ1-1, the full variable domain is GAGVSQSPSNKVTEKGKDVELRCDPISGHTALYWYRQSLGQGLEFLIYFQGNSAPDKSGLPSDRFSAERTGGSVSTLTIQRTQQEDSAVYLCASSTRPGQGAISQAFFGQGTRLTVV.

The V and J genes are TRBV27 and TRBJ2-7, with D uncertain. This CDR3 region has 13 residues. Trimming stripped 4 bases from V and 0 bases from J, with 7 bases between. CDR1 and CDR2 (germline): MNHEY, SMNVEV (reference sequence). CDR3 bases: TGTGCCAGCAGTTCTGCCGGCTCCTACGAGCAGTACTTC. This sequence encodes CASSSAGSYEQYF.

The chain links TRBV5-1 to TRBJ2-5; maybe TRBD2 (6 bases). V was pared by 4 bases and J by 2 bases, with 9 bases between. Germline lookup yields CDR1 SGHRS and CDR2 YFSETQ. The CDR3 consists of 13 residues. CDR3 sequence reads: CASSRGGQETQYF. CDR3 nucleotide sequence: TGCGCCAGCAGCCGTGGGGGGCAAGAGACCCAGTACTTC.

The table lists this clone with a count of one. The CDR3 nucleotides are TGTGCCAGCAGTCTAACAGGGGCTGGTCAGCCCCAGCATTTT. This sequence encodes CASSLTGAGQPQHF. The chain combines TRBV28 with TRBJ1-5; 7 nucleotides match TRBD1. Germline CDR1 is MDHEN and CDR2 is SYDVKM. CDR3 length: 14 amino acids. The trim removed 5 bases at V and 6 bases at J, leaving 7 bases unmatched.

The chain is built from TRBV28 and TRBJ1-4, with D possibly TRBD1 on 5 matching bases. The CDR3 extends over 15 amino acids. CDR1 and CDR2 from the germline V gene are MDHEN and SYDVKM. V gave up 6 bases and J gave up 8 bases, with 19 bases separating them. In DNA form, the CDR3 reads TGTGCCAGCAGCTTTAGGCGGGGGGTAGGGGAAAAACTGTTTTTT. It translates to CASSFRRGVGEKLFF.

V usage is TRBV18 and J usage is TRBJ2-3; TRBD2 matches 9 bases. This CDR3 contains 15 residues. Trimming took 2 bases from V and 6 from J; bases not matched to a gene: 6. Germline V gives CDR1 KGHSH, CDR2 LQKENI. The CDR3 region is CASSPAGGPADTQYF. CDR3 DNA sequence: TGTGCCAGCTCACCAGCGGGAGGGCCTGCGGATACGCAGTATTTT.

The chain has TRBV5-1 and TRBJ2-1, with 8 bases identical to TRBD2. The CDR3 contains 16 residues. Trimming removed 4 bases from V and 9 bases from J; junction bases left unmatched: 15. Looked up from germline, CDR1 is SGHRS and CDR2 is YFSETQ. The CDR3, as DNA: TGCGCCAGCAGCCGCGTACGGGGGGGCCCCGTTCCTGAGCAGTTCTTC. This encodes CASSRVRGGPVPEQFF. The whole variable domain, remainder taken from reference TRBV5-1 and TRBJ2-1, is KAGVTQTPRYLIKTRGQQVTLSCSPISGHRSVSWYQQTPGQGLQFLFEYFSETQRNKGNFPGRFSGRQFSNSRSEMNVSTLELGDSALYLCASSRVRGGPVPEQFFGPGTRLTVL.

The V call is TRBV19, the J call TRBJ2-7; D call uncertain. Trimming removed 2 bases at V and 0 bases at J, with 11 bases between. Germline V CDR1 and CDR2: LNHDA, SQIVND (reference sequence). This CDR3 has 15 residues. The CDR3 DNA sequence: TGTGCCAGTAGTATAAGGAGATCTCCCTCCTACGAGCAGTACTTC. The encoded protein is CASSIRRSPSYEQYF. Together with reference TRBV19 and TRBJ2-7, the CDR3 gives the full variable domain: DGGITQSPKYLFRKEGQNVTLSCEQNLNHDAMYWYRQDPGQGLRLIYYSQIVNDFQKGDIAEGYSVSREKKESFPLTVTSAQKNPTAFYLCASSIRRSPSYEQYFGPGTRLTVT.

The chain couples TRBV5-8 to TRBJ2-1; 11 nucleotides line up with TRBD2. Germline CDR1 is SGHTS and CDR2 is YDEGEE. J lost 8 bases, V lost 5 bases, and 9 bases had no gene match. CDR3 length: 15 residues. The CDR3 nucleotides are TGTGCCAGCAGATTAGCGGGGGGGCCTGGAGATGAGCAGTTCTTC. Amino acids: CASRLAGGPGDEQFF.

The chain combines TRBV18 with TRBJ2-1, with D possibly being TRBD2 (5 bases). Germline V lookup: CDR1 KGHSH, CDR2 LQKENI. This CDR3 contains 16 residues. The V end lost 0 bases, the J end lost 8 bases, and 17 bases lay between the germline ends. DNA of the CDR3: TGTGCCAGCTCACCACCGTTTTCACCGCACGGGGATGAGCAGTTCTTC. Amino acid sequence: CASSPPFSPHGDEQFF.

This clone was seen once. The CDR3: CASSSYRGNTEAFF. In DNA form, the CDR3 reads TGTGCCAGCAGTTCCTATCGGGGGAACACTGAAGCTTTCTTT. This chain uses TRBV27 with TRBJ1-1; D is ambiguous. The V gene lost 4 bases and the J gene lost 1 base, with 10 bases spanning the gap. CDR1 is MNHEY and CDR2 is SMNVEV in the germline V gene (reference sequence). This CDR3 spans 14 amino acids.

The gene calls are TRBV4-3 and TRBJ1-1; TRBD1 aligns across 8 bases. V gave up 0 bases and J gave up 4 bases; unmatched junction bases: 10. Germline-derived CDR1 and CDR2 are LGHNA and YSLEER. This CDR3 is 17 amino acids long. The CDR3 loop is CASSQEARGRPTTEAFF. The CDR3 DNA follows: TGCGCCAGCAGCCAAGAGGCCAGGGGGCGACCGACCACTGAAGCTTTCTTT.

This chain uses TRBV18 with TRBJ2-7; D may be TRBD2 (5 bases). Germline lookup yields CDR1 KGHSH and CDR2 LQKENI. The CDR3 totals 13 residues. V lost 4 bases and J lost 1, with 8 bases in between. The CDR3, as DNA: TGTGCCAGCTCACTCGGGATTTCCTACGAGCAGTACTTC. Its translation is CASSLGISYEQYF. The variable domain in full, with the rest retrieved from reference TRBV18 and TRBJ2-7, is NAGVMQNPRHLVRRRGQEARLRCSPMKGHSHVYWYRQLPEEGLKFMVYLQKENIIDESGMPKERFSAEFPKEGPSILRIQQVVRGDSAAYFCASSLGISYEQYFGPGTRLTVT.

The rearrangement uses TRBV11-3 and TRBJ2-1, with 7 bases that match TRBD1. There are 13 residues in the CDR3. Germline trimming cut 5 bases from V and 7 bases from J; bases unmatched to any gene: 5. CDR1 and CDR2 from the germline V gene are SGHNT and YENEEA. CDR3 loop: CASSKDRSNEQFF. CDR3 nucleotide sequence: TGTGCCAGCAGCAAGGACAGGTCTAATGAGCAGTTCTTC. The full variable domain, with the rest looked up from reference TRBV11-3 and TRBJ2-1, is EAGVVQSPRYKIIEKKQPVAFWCNPISGHNTLYWYLQNLGQGPELLIRYENEEAVDDSQLPKDRFSAERLKGVDSTLKIQPAELGDSAVYLCASSKDRSNEQFFGPGTRLTVL.

The sample holds one count of this clone. This chain uses TRBV5-5 with TRBJ2-7, with 12 bases aligning to TRBD1. The germline CDR1 and CDR2 sequences are SGHKS and YYEKEE (reference sequence). J lost 5 bases, V lost 3 bases, and 12 bases had no gene match. The CDR3 has 17 amino acids. The CDR3 region has the DNA TGTGCCAGCAGCTCCATGGGGACAGGGGGCCGTCGCGACGAGCAGTACTTC. Translating gives CASSSMGTGGRRDEQYF.

The chain has TRBV4-1 and TRBJ1-1; 7 nucleotides align to TRBD1. The germline CDR1 and CDR2 sequences are MGHRA and YSYEKL. V lost 7 bases and J lost 0; bases outside the gene matches: 5. There are 14 residues in the CDR3. CDR3 in DNA: TGCGCCAGCACCACACAGGGGTTGAACACTGAAGCTTTCTTT. It is translated as CASTTQGLNTEAFF.

The chain joins TRBV7-3 to TRBJ2-2; TRBD1 agrees at 7 bases. Per germline, CDR1 SGHTA and CDR2 FQGTGA. The CDR3 contains 18 residues. Germline trimming cut 4 bases from V and 9 bases from J; bases unmatched to any gene: 20. CDR3 protein: CASSSFSSLGNRGRELFF. DNA of the CDR3: TGTGCCAGCAGCTCTTTCAGCAGCTTGGGGAACAGGGGTAGGGAGCTGTTTTTT.

This chain uses TRBV7-6 with TRBJ1-6; unclear D gene. V lost 0 bases to trimming and J lost 10 bases, with 10 bases between them. The CDR3 totals 14 residues. Germline-derived CDR1 and CDR2 are SGHVS and FNYEAQ. CDR3 DNA: TGTGCCAGCAGCTTAGCCGGGGATCAATCACCCCTCCACTTT. It translates to CASSLAGDQSPLHF.

The chain carries TRBV9 and TRBJ1-5; 9 positions agree with TRBD1. In germline, CDR1 is SGDLS, CDR2 YYNGEE. V was pared by 2 bases and J by 4 bases, with 4 bases of the junction left unmatched. CDR3 length: 15 amino acids. CDR3 nucleotides: TGTGCCAGCAGCGTCGGGACAGGGAATAATCAGCCCCAGCATTTT. As protein: CASSVGTGNNQPQHF.

The chain couples TRBV5-1 to TRBJ2-3; D may be TRBD1 (6 bases). The CDR3 length is 14 residues. The germline V gene encodes CDR1 SGHRS and CDR2 YFSETQ. The V end was cut by 1 base, the J end by 4 bases, with 10 bases between. CDR3 region: CASSLTGLADTQYF. The DNA for the CDR3 is TGCGCCAGCAGCTTGACAGGGTTGGCAGATACGCAGTATTTT.